One and the same sample provided the 24 T cell receptor beta chains below, sequenced in a study of molecular identifiers for immune sequencing clone quantification. TCRdb reprocessed the PCR reads via MiXCR and lists one record per CDR3 protein. The table has about 68,000 distinct CDR3 sequences, 15% to 20% seen once; the top ten hold roughly 1.5%. What was sequenced was naive CD8+ T cells from blood, with Jurkat cell RNA spiked in. Documented subset: FACS-sorted CD8+CD4-CCR7+CD45RA+ naive T cells. These receptors all stem from a human donor in good health. Some libraries in this study had Jurkat cell RNA spiked in.

Details on this clonotype: Just one base apart from a much larger clone, this may be a read error. Written as DNA, the CDR3 is TGTGCCTGGACTTCAAAGAGCCAAGAGACCCAGTACTTC. This codes for CAWTSKSQETQYF. The chain employs TRBV30 and TRBJ2-5; D not resolved. The length of the CDR3 is 13 residues. Germline V CDR1 and CDR2: GTSNPN, SVGIG (reference sequence). Trimming took off 4 bases at V and 1 base at J, with 10 bases between the two ends.

In its sample, this clonotype was seen a few times. The V gene is TRBV15, the J gene TRBJ2-7; D is unresolved. V was shortened by 4 bases and J by 4 bases, with 17 bases between the two germline ends. The CDR3 has 15 residues. Germline values: CDR1 LNHNV, CDR2 YYDKDF (reference sequence). The CDR3 loop is CATSKPSGSGYEQYF. The CDR3 region has the DNA TGTGCCACCAGCAAACCGTCGGGCTCTGGGTACGAGCAGTACTTC.

This clonotype was found many times. V and J are TRBV6-6 and TRBJ1-5, with D possibly matching TRBD1 (6 bases). The germline V gene has CDR1 MNHNY and CDR2 SVGAGI (reference sequence). The CDR3 is made up of 14 amino acids. V was cut by 6 bases and J by 3 bases, with 12 bases left in between. The CDR3 sequence is CASRNRVDNQPQHF. CDR3 coding DNA: TGTGCCAGCAGAAACAGGGTTGACAATCAGCCCCAGCATTTT.

This clonotype occurred many times. J is TRBJ2-2 and V is TRBV28, with 8 nucleotides matching TRBD1. Germline V lookup: CDR1 MDHEN, CDR2 SYDVKM. With 5 bases clipped from V and 5 bases from J, the junction kept 10 bases outside the gene matches. The CDR3 has 16 amino acids. CDR3 nucleotides: TGTGCCAGCAGTCCCAGCCTCAGGGGGCTTACCGGGGAGCTGTTTTTT. This encodes CASSPSLRGLTGELFF.

Turning to this clonotype: Possible read error: a much larger clone is one base away. The genes are TRBV7-9 and TRBJ1-1; no clear D. Germline CDR1 and CDR2: SEHNR and FQNEAQ (reference sequence). CDR3 length: 12 residues. As DNA, the CDR3 is TGTGCCAGCAGTCTGGTGAACACTGAAGCTTCCTTT. Protein: CASSLVNTEASF.

This clonotype was counted many times. The chain is built from TRBV4-3 and TRBJ2-2; 12 bases are shared with TRBD2. The V and J ends lost 4 bases and 0 bases, in that order; junction bases with no gene match: 9. The germline gives CDR1 LGHNA, CDR2 YSLEER. The CDR3 length is 19 residues. The CDR3 sequence is CASSLLAGGPFANTGELFF. In DNA, the CDR3 is TGCGCCAGCAGCCTCCTAGCGGGAGGGCCTTTTGCGAACACCGGGGAGCTGTTTTTT.

This sequence joins TRBV4-3 and TRBJ2-2; maybe TRBD2 (6 bases). Between the trimmed V and J ends, which lost 1 base and 4 bases, there was a span of 10 bases. The CDR3 is 15 residues long. CDR1 is LGHNA, CDR2 YSLEER, per germline. CDR3 sequence: CASSQALSGTGELFF. CDR3 sequence (DNA): TGCGCCAGCAGCCAAGCACTTAGCGGCACCGGGGAGCTGTTTTTT.

In this sample, this clonotype turned up many times. CDR3 sequence (DNA): TGTGCCAGCATGGCGGTTGGACCCGAGACGCAGTATTTT. Residues: CASMAVGPETQYF. V is TRBV6-5 and J is TRBJ2-3; no clear D gene. The germline CDR1 and CDR2 sequences are MNHEY and SVGAGI. CDR3 size: 13 residues. The ends were cut back, 7 bases at V and 9 bases at J, with 17 bases in the middle.

Comments on this clonotype: Possible read error: a much larger clone is one base away. The chain joins TRBV5-1 to TRBJ1-5; the match to TRBD1 covers 9 bases. The CDR3 runs to 15 residues. Germline CDR1 reads SGHRS; CDR2 reads YFSETQ. CDR3 DNA: TGCGCCAGCAGCTTGTATACAGGGGGCAATCAGCCCCGGCATTTT. This gives the protein CASSLYTGGNQPRHF.

On this clonotype: One base away lies a much larger clone, so this may be a sequencing read error. The genes are TRBV7-6 and TRBJ1-5, with D uncertain. CDR3 length equals 15 residues. Per germline, CDR1 SGHVS and CDR2 FNYEAQ. The CDR3 nucleotides are TGTGCCAGCAGCTTAACTGCGAGGAGCAATCGGCCCCAGCATTTT. It encodes CASSLTARSNRPQHF.

This clonotype came up many times. The genes are TRBV29-1 and TRBJ1-1; tentatively, D is TRBD1 (6 bases). The germline V gene has CDR1 SQVTM and CDR2 ANQGSEA. CDR3 size: 14 residues. The germline V and J ends were trimmed by 7 bases and 2 bases, with 17 bases remaining between them. The CDR3 reads CSAGAGEANTEAFF. Written as DNA, the CDR3 is TGCAGCGCCGGAGCAGGGGAGGCAAACACTGAAGCTTTCTTT.

The table lists this clonotype with many counts. This chain uses TRBV24-1 with TRBJ1-5, with 8 bases that match TRBD1. With 5 bases clipped from V and 8 bases from J, the junction kept 7 bases outside the gene matches. The length of the CDR3 is 14 residues. In germline, CDR1 is KGHDR, CDR2 SFDVKD. The CDR3 nucleotides read TGTGCCACCAGTGGAGGACAGGGCTCTGAGCCCCAGCATTTT. Amino acid sequence: CATSGGQGSEPQHF.

This clonotype has a count of ten or more. The chain recombines TRBV9 with TRBJ2-3; 7 bases line up with TRBD1. This CDR3 is built from 15 residues. The trim removed 3 bases at V and 2 bases at J, leaving 6 bases unmatched. Germline loops: CDR1 SGDLS, CDR2 YYNGEE. The CDR3: CASSAGTASTDTQYF. Here the CDR3 DNA reads TGTGCCAGCAGCGCCGGGACAGCCTCCACAGATACGCAGTATTTT. Drawing the rest from reference TRBV9 and TRBJ2-3, the complete variable domain is DSGVTQTPKHLITATGQRVTLRCSPRSGDLSVYWYQQSLDQGLQFLIQYYNGEERAKGNILERFSAQQFPDLHSELNLSSLELGDSALYFCASSAGTASTDTQYFGPGTRLTVL.

This clonotype has at least ten counts. The chain has TRBV20-1 and TRBJ1-5, with D possibly TRBD1 on 5 matching bases. CDR1 and CDR2 from the germline V gene are DFQATT and SNEGSKA (reference sequence). Trimming took 6 bases from V and 7 from J, leaving 16 bases between them. The CDR3 has 13 residues. The CDR3 reads CSAEWGGGQPQHF. The CDR3 nucleotides read TGCAGTGCCGAGTGGGGGGGAGGACAGCCCCAGCATTTT.

As to this clonotype: A much larger clone lies one base from this, so it may be a read error. Given the absence of the conserved phenylalanine or tryptophan at the CDR3 end, a read error is likely. V is TRBV3-1 and J is TRBJ1-1, with D uncertain. This CDR3 has 12 residues. The V and J ends lost 4 bases and 5 bases respectively, with 8 bases between them. CDR1 and CDR2 from the germline V gene are LGHDT and YNNKEL (reference sequence). The CDR3, as DNA: TGTGCCAGCAGCCCAGATTCGACTGAAGCTTTCTGT. This encodes CASSPDSTEAFC.

This clonotype was found a few times. The DNA of the CDR3 is TGTGCCAGCAGCTTAATGGAGACAACTAATGAAAAACTGTTTTTT. As protein: CASSLMETTNEKLFF. The J gene is TRBJ1-4, the V gene TRBV13; D is unresolved. The CDR3 loop spans 15 amino acids. Germline V gives CDR1 PRHDT, CDR2 FYEKMQ (reference sequence). V was shortened by 2 bases and J by 0 bases, with 7 bases between the two germline ends.

For this clonotype: This may be a read error: a much more frequent sequence differs by one nucleotide. V usage is TRBV7-9 and J usage is TRBJ1-1; D is perhaps TRBD1 (6 bases). Germline V CDR1 and CDR2: SEHNR, FQNEAQ (reference sequence). The CDR3 consists of 17 residues. CDR3 in amino acids: CASSLTQGYIMNAEAFF. CDR3 DNA sequence: TGTGCCAGCAGCTTGACCCAGGGGTATATTATGAACGCTGAAGCTTTCTTT.

V is TRBV4-2 and J is TRBJ2-7, with 14 bases identical to TRBD2. Germline assignment: CDR1 LGHNA and CDR2 YNFKEQ. The CDR3 totals 15 residues. After removal of 4 bases from V and 7 bases from J, the junction contained 6 bases not matched to a gene. In DNA form, the CDR3 reads TGTGCCAGCAGCCGGGGACTAGCGGGAGTGTCTGAGCAGTACTTC. Protein: CASSRGLAGVSEQYF.

This clonotype was counted many times. This CDR3 reads CASSLAASREGSFYEQYF. DNA of the CDR3: TGCGCCAGCAGCTTGGCCGCGTCCCGGGAGGGGAGTTTCTACGAGCAGTACTTC. V is TRBV5-1 and J is TRBJ2-7, with TRBD2 identical over 8 bases. CDR1 and CDR2 (germline): SGHRS, YFSETQ. V shed 0 bases, J shed 3 bases, and the junction held 14 bases outside the gene matches. The CDR3 is made up of 18 amino acids.

Of note for this clonotype: Likely a read error: the CDR3 ends without its conserved phenylalanine or tryptophan. V gene TRBV15 combines with J gene TRBJ2-1, with 7 bases aligning to TRBD1. Germline V gene data show CDR1 as LNHNV and CDR2 as YYDKDF (reference sequence). The CDR3 sequence is 14 residues long. The CDR3 here is CASSRDRDYNEQFL. CDR3 DNA sequence: TGTGCCTCCAGCAGAGACAGGGATTACAATGAGCAGTTCCTC.

As regards this clonotype: This clone may be a read error of a much larger clone one base away. The chain combines TRBV2 with TRBJ1-1; 8 bases map to TRBD1. Trimming cost V 8 bases and J 3 bases; bases outside gene matches: 11. Germline values: CDR1 SNHLY, CDR2 FYNNEI. The CDR3 has 15 amino acids. The chain's CDR3 is CASGEYPGGDTEAFF. CDR3 nucleotide sequence: TGTGCCAGCGGGGAATACCCAGGGGGCGACACTGAAGCTTTCTTT.

This clonotype was observed a handful of times. This likely comes from a read error, as the CDR3 has no conserved phenylalanine or tryptophan at its end. The rearrangement joins TRBV30 to TRBJ2-1, with TRBD1 matching 8 bases. CDR1 and CDR2 (germline): GTSNPN, SVGIG (reference sequence). This CDR3 has 14 residues. J gave up 2 bases and V 2 bases, and 2 bases lay outside the gene matches. Written as DNA, the CDR3 is TGTGCCTGGAGTTTGGGACAGGCCTACAATGAGCAGTTCATC. This codes for CAWSLGQAYNEQFI.

This clonotype was seen repeatedly, ten times or more. This chain joins TRBV7-9 and TRBJ2-1, with 15 bases identical to TRBD2. J lost 9 bases, V lost 1 base, and 10 bases had no gene match. Germline CDR1 is SEHNR and CDR2 is FQNEAQ (reference sequence). The CDR3 contains 18 residues. The CDR3 bases are TGTGCCAGCAGCTTAGGGGGGACTAGCGGGAGGCCCGTTCCTGAGCAGTTCTTC. It translates to CASSLGGTSGRPVPEQFF.

This clonotype was observed at least ten times. The chain combines TRBV5-6 with TRBJ1-4; D remains ambiguous. The germline V gene encodes CDR1 SGHDT and CDR2 YYEEEE. This CDR3 contains 14 residues. Trimming left V 0 bases short and J 4 bases short, with 7 bases between. The CDR3, as DNA: TGTGCCAGCAGCTTGGCGGGGAATAATGAAAAACTGTTTTTT. Its protein product is CASSLAGNNEKLFF.